This T cell receptor (beta chain) was sequenced for a study of Ad26.COV2.S vaccination and SARS-CoV-2 variants. CDR3 length: 16 amino acids. Trimming shortened V by 7 bases and J by 0 bases, and 13 bases separated the two germline ends. Germline V lookup: CDR1 SEHNR, CDR2 FQNEAQ (reference sequence). The data were produced by immunoSEQ multiplex PCR, yet TCRdb's version contains in-frame clones alone and is incomplete. The data hold hundreds of thousands of clones, with 85% to 90% observed a single time. The treatment is: 15 to 20 received Ad26.COV2.S at low or high dose, single or two shots; a few received placebo; per-sample allocation not given. The samples were gathered on day 63 after the first injection of vaccine or placebo. This clone was detected once.

This receptor was obtained from a person aged 18-60 years who received the Ad26.COV2.S COVID-19 vaccine or a placebo. The sequencing used peripheral blood, collected in a trial of Ad26.COV2.S vaccine versus placebo. The chain uses TRBV7-9 and TRBJ2-6; D perhaps matches TRBD2 (5 bases). DNA for the CDR3: TGTGCCAGCACCCCCCCCGGGGTCTCTGGGGCCAACGTCCTGACTTTC. Translation: CASTPPGVSGANVLTF.